This TCR beta chain was identified in a study of blood T cell repertoires in COVID-19. CDR3 length equals 12 residues. Germline V gives CDR1 KGHSH, CDR2 LQKENI. V was clipped by 0 bases and J by 7 bases, with 6 bases between them. Libraries were prepared by immunoSEQ multiplex PCR; TCRdb keeps only in-frame clonotypes and omits some of them. The sample has 50,000 to 70,000 clones, approximately 84% seen once; the top ten hold approximately 15%. This sequence joins TRBV18 and TRBJ1-1, with D tentatively TRBD1 (6 bases). The sample consisted of peripheral blood. The TCR sequence derives from a man between 70 and 80 years old with active COVID-19. The CDR3 region has the DNA TGTGCCAGCTCACCACCGACAGGTGAAGCTTTCTTT. Its protein is CASSPPTGEAFF.